The 17 T cell receptor beta chains presented below share a single source sample, sequenced in a study of T-cell memory formation after mild COVID-19. MiXCR, run by TCRdb on the 5' RACE reads, gives a single entry per CDR3 protein. The repertoire consists of approximately 400,000 distinct CDR3 sequences, with roughly 18% occurring once and the leading ten covering roughly 21%. Sequenced input: PBMCs or a T cell subset sorted from them (not recorded which). The receptors originated from a man younger than 30 who had mild COVID-19 (a few samples of this study predate the infection). Cell type and time point are not known.

The rearrangement uses TRBV4-3 and TRBJ1-5, with D unclear. In germline, CDR1 is LGHNA, CDR2 YSLEER. CDR3 size: 14 residues. Between the trimmed V and J ends, which lost 3 bases and 7 bases, there was a span of 13 bases. CDR3 residues: CASSQRAGIQPQHF. The CDR3 DNA follows: TGCGCCAGCAGCCAGAGGGCTGGGATACAGCCCCAGCATTTT.

This clonotype has more than one count but fewer than ten. The rearrangement links TRBV28 to TRBJ1-2; D gene unclear. The CDR3 has 16 residues. CDR1 MDHEN and CDR2 SYDVKM come from the germline V gene. Between the trimmed V and J ends, which lost 5 bases and 4 bases, there was a span of 20 bases. The CDR3 DNA follows: TGTGCCAGCAGTCCACGAGGGATCCTCTCCGTCTATGGCTACACCTTC. Translated: CASSPRGILSVYGYTF.

The chain uses TRBV10-1 and TRBJ2-3; D tentatively reads TRBD1 or TRBD2 (6 bases each). Germline lookup yields CDR1 WNHNN and CDR2 SYGVQD (reference sequence). V lost 8 bases, J lost 4 bases, and 16 bases lay in between. The CDR3 runs to 14 residues. DNA for the CDR3: TGCGCCAGCGGGGCGACGGGGGCTGCAGATACGCAGTATTTT. This sequence encodes CASGATGAADTQYF.

This clonotype showed up just a few times. V is TRBV5-4 and J is TRBJ1-2; D gene uncertain. The V end was cut by 0 bases, the J end by 0 bases, with 9 bases between. The CDR3 has 15 amino acids. Germline V CDR1 and CDR2: SGHNT, YYREEE (reference sequence). CDR3 residues: CASSLGFRANYGYTF. For the CDR3, the DNA is TGTGCCAGCAGCTTGGGGTTCAGAGCTAACTATGGCTACACCTTC.

This clonotype has ten or more counts. This rearrangement joins TRBV25-1 to TRBJ2-7; D remains ambiguous. The ends were cut back, 6 bases at V and 4 bases at J, with 10 bases in the middle. The CDR3 contains 12 residues. The germline V gene encodes CDR1 MGHDK and CDR2 SYGVNS. CDR3 sequence reads: CASSLGRYEQYF. The DNA for the CDR3 is TGTGCCAGCAGCCTGGGAAGGTACGAGCAGTACTTC.

This clonotype has a handful of counts. V is TRBV3-1 and J is TRBJ2-5; D not certain. CDR3 size: 11 residues. The V gene's germline CDR1 is LGHDT and CDR2 YNNKEL (reference sequence). The germline V and J ends were trimmed by 3 bases and 6 bases, with 5 bases remaining between them. The CDR3 region is CASSQVQTQYF. The CDR3 region has the DNA TGTGCCAGCAGCCAGGTGCAGACCCAGTACTTC.

The chain employs TRBV6-2 or TRBV6-3 and TRBJ2-3, with D hard to call. Between the trimmed V and J ends, which lost 2 bases and 0 bases, there was a span of 9 bases. Germline V CDR1 and CDR2: MNHEY, SVGEGT. The CDR3 contains 15 residues. CDR3 sequence reads: CASSYGVSSTDTQYF. CDR3 in DNA: TGTGCCAGCAGTTACGGAGTTTCTAGCACAGATACGCAGTATTTT.

This sequence joins TRBV10-3 and TRBJ1-1, with D perhaps TRBD1 (5 bases). The CDR3 contains 14 residues. From germline, CDR1 is ENHRY and CDR2 SYGVKD. Trimming stripped 5 bases from V and 4 bases from J, with 14 bases between. This CDR3 reads CAISTFQGSTEAFF. DNA for the CDR3: TGTGCCATCAGTACGTTCCAGGGATCCACTGAAGCTTTCTTT.

This chain's CDR3 is CASSEVRGPYQETQYF. CDR3 coding DNA: TGCGCCAGCAGTGAGGTCAGGGGACCATACCAAGAGACCCAGTACTTC. This sequence joins TRBV10-2 and TRBJ2-5; D is perhaps TRBD1 (6 bases). The CDR3 length is 16 residues. V lost 2 bases to trimming and J lost 0 bases, with 13 bases between them. Germline CDR1 WSHSY, CDR2 SAAADI.

V and J are TRBV19 and TRBJ2-1, with D uncertain. Germline assignment: CDR1 LNHDA and CDR2 SQIVND (reference sequence). The CDR3 totals 13 residues. Trimming stripped 1 base from V and 12 bases from J, with 13 bases between. CDR3 DNA sequence: TGTGCCAGTAGTATAGGGGCAGAAATCGTGCAGTTCTTC. Its translation: CASSIGAEIVQFF. Supplemented by reference TRBV19 and TRBJ2-1, the full variable domain reads DGGITQSPKYLFRKEGQNVTLSCEQNLNHDAMYWYRQDPGQGLRLIYYSQIVNDFQKGDIAEGYSVSREKKESFPLTVTSAQKNPTAFYLCASSIGAEIVQFFGPGTRLTVL.

This clonotype was seen a handful of times. The chain recombines TRBV7-8 with TRBJ2-3; perhaps TRBD1 as D (6 bases). Deletions cut 5 bases from V and 0 bases from J, with 15 bases between. From germline, CDR1 is SGHVS and CDR2 FQNEAQ. The CDR3 spans 16 residues. CDR3 sequence (DNA): TGTGCCAGCAGCCTCACCCCCGGACAGAGCACAGATACGCAGTATTTT. This codes for CASSLTPGQSTDTQYF.

As for this clonotype: It may be a read error: a sequence one base away is much more abundant. This rearrangement joins TRBV10-3 to TRBJ2-5; no reliable D call. Germline V CDR1 and CDR2: ENHRY, SYGVKD. With 4 bases removed from V and 4 bases from J, the gap between germline ends came to 4 bases. CDR3 length equals 11 residues. The CDR3 is CAISGGETQYF. CDR3 nucleotides: TGTGCCATCAGTGGGGGAGAGACCCAGTACTTC.

The chain has TRBV7-9 and TRBJ1-3, with a possible D match to TRBD1 (5 bases). The CDR3 has 15 residues. Trimming left V 6 bases short and J 2 bases short, with 14 bases between. The germline V gene encodes CDR1 SEHNR and CDR2 FQNEAQ (reference sequence). The CDR3 DNA reads as TGTGCCAGCAGTCAGGGAGCGGGGGCTGGAAACACCATATATTTT. Translating gives CASSQGAGAGNTIYF. The whole variable domain, filled in from reference TRBV7-9 and TRBJ1-3, reads DTGVSQNPRHKITKRGQNVTFRCDPISEHNRLYWYRQTLGQGPEFLTYFQNEAQLEKSRLLSDRFSAERPKGSFSTLEIQRTEQGDSAMYLCASSQGAGAGNTIYFGEGSWLTVV.

This clonotype was seen many times. CDR3 loop: CASSVVPDTQYF. The CDR3 DNA follows: TGTGCCAGCAGCGTAGTACCAGATACGCAGTATTTT. The chain combines TRBV9 with TRBJ2-3, with D uncertain. CDR1 is SGDLS, CDR2 YYNGEE, per germline. Trimming cost V 0 bases and J 4 bases, with 3 bases left between them. The CDR3 runs 12 residues.

This clonotype was seen ten or more times. Here the CDR3 reads CASSPRGSGANVLTF. The DNA for the CDR3 is TGTGCCAGCTCACCAAGGGGCTCTGGGGCCAACGTCCTGACTTTC. The genes are TRBV18 and TRBJ2-6; D may be TRBD1 (5 bases). CDR3 length equals 15 residues. The V gene lost 2 bases and the J gene lost 0 bases, with 5 bases spanning the gap. Germline CDR1 KGHSH, CDR2 LQKENI.

V is TRBV15 and J is TRBJ2-3, with a possible D match to TRBD2 (6 bases). The CDR3 extends over 15 amino acids. Trimming removed 4 bases at V and 1 base at J, with 12 bases between. Germline V gene sequence: CDR1 LNHNV, CDR2 YYDKDF (reference sequence). The CDR3 DNA is TGTGCCACCAGCACTCTCGGAGGGCGCACAGATACGCAGTATTTT. This codes for CATSTLGGRTDTQYF.

This clonotype was observed a handful of times. This chain connects TRBV20-1 to TRBJ2-7; tentative D call: TRBD1 (6 bases). The CDR3 spans 13 residues. Per germline, CDR1 DFQATT and CDR2 SNEGSKA (reference sequence). Trimming removed 0 bases from V and 4 bases from J, with 10 bases in between. The CDR3 sequence: CSARDPRGYEQYF. The CDR3, as DNA: TGCAGTGCTAGAGATCCCAGGGGATACGAGCAGTACTTC.